This T cell receptor beta chain was retrieved from a study of CD8 T cells in ankylosing spondylitis. Study-wide results and caveats: Past research had described some motif variants in reactive arthritis synovial fluid and blood. Clones linked to disease, bearing a CD8+ phenotype, were relatively rare in peripheral blood.

Scientists made TCR beta libraries using quantitative 5'-RACE with molecular barcodes. Using its own MiXCR run on the 5' RACE reads, TCRdb lists one record per CDR3 protein. This sample carries 250,000 to 400,000 distinct CDR3 sequences, around 10% of them seen once, and the ten largest clones take roughly 9%. In the case of this clonotype: Its antigen is currently unknown.

The CDR3 consists of 13 residues. Trimming cost V 3 bases and J 5 bases, with 11 bases left between them. From germline, CDR1 is MDHEN and CDR2 SYDVKM. The TCR sequence derives from a female donor with ankylosing spondylitis or in good health (not recorded which). The specimen sequenced was blood, either unsorted or a sorted T cell fraction (not recorded which). This sequence joins TRBV28 and TRBJ2-7, with no clear D. The CDR3 region has the DNA TGTGCCAGCAGTTTGGCCCCCCCGCACGAGCAGTACTTC. Protein product: CASSLAPPHEQYF.